This T cell receptor (beta chain) was obtained from a study of regulatory and conventional T cells in RAG deficiency. Using immunoSEQ multiplex PCR, the repertoire was profiled, and TCRdb retains in-frame clones only, with some absent. Among approximately 35,000 clones listed, about 70% were seen once. Remarks on this clone: Its antigen remains unidentified.

The CDR3 extends over 14 amino acids. V was cut by 5 bases and J by 1 base, with 11 bases left in between. Germline CDR1 and CDR2: MDHEN and SYDVKM. Regarding the study as a whole: Compared with controls, unique Treg TCR beta sequences dropped around 90-fold in Omenn syndrome and CID/AS.

The sorted conventional CD4+ T cells were CD25-low and CD127-high, with genomic DNA sequenced. These data were also reused for a study on regulatory T cells. That source adds: Amplification used 52 TRBV primers and 13 TRBJ primers.

This clonotype originated in a human donor in good health. Sequenced input: CD4+ effector T cells sorted from blood. The V and J genes are TRBV28 and TRBJ1-1, with D uncertain. DNA of the CDR3: TGTGCCAGCAGTCCTTGGCGAGAGAACACTGAAGCTTTCTTT. Its translation: CASSPWRENTEAFF.